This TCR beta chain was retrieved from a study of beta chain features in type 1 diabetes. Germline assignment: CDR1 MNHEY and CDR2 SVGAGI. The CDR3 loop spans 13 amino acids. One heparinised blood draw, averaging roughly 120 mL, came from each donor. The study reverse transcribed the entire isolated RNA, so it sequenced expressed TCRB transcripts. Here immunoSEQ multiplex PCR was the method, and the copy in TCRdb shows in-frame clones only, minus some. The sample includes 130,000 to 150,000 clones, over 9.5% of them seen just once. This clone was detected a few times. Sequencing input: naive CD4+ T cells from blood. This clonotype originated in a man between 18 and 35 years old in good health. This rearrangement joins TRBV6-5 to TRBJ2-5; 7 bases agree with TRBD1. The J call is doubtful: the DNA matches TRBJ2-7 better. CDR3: CASSYRGRTEQYF. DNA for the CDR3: TGTGCCAGCAGTTACAGGGGGCGAACCGAGCAGTACTTC.